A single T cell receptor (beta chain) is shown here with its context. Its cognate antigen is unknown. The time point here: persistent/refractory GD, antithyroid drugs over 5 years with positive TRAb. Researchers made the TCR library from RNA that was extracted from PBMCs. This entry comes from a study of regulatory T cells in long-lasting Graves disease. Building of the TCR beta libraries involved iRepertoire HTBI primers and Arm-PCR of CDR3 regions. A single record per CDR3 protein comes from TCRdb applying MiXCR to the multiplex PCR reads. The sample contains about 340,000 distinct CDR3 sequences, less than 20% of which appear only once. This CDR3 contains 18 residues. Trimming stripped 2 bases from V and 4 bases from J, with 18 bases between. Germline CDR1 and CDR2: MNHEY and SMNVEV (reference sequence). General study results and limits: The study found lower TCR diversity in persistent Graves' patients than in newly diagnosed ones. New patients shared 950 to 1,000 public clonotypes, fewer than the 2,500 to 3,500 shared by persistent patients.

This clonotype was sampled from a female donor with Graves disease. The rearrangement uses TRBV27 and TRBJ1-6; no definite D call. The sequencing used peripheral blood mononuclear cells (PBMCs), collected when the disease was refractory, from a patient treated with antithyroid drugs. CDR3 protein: CASSLRDGDYSYNSPLHF. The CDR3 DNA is TGTGCCAGCAGTTTAAGAGACGGAGACTACAGTTATAATTCACCCCTCCACTTT.